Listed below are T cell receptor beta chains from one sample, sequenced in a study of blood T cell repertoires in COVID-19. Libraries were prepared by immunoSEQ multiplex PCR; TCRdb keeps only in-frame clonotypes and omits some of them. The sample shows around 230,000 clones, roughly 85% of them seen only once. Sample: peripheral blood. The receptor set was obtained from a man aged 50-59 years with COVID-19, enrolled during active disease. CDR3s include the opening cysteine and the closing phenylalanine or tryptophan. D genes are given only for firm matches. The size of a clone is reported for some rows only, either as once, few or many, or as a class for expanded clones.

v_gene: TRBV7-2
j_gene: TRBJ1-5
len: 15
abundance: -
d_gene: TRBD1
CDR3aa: CASSLGRQGQGPQHF
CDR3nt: TGTGCCAGCAGCTTAGGGCGACAGGGCCAGGGGCCCCAGCATTTT

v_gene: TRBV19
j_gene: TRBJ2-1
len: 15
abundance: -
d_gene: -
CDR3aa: CASDPSGGSYNEQFF
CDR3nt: TGTGCCAGTGACCCGTCCGGGGGCTCCTACAATGAGCAGTTCTTC

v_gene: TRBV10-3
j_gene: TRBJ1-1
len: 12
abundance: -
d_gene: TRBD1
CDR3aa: CATGGLNTEAFF
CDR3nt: TGTGCCACAGGGGGTTTGAACACTGAAGCTTTCTTT

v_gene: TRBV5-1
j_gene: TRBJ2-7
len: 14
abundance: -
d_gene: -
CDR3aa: CASSLLSGNYEQYF
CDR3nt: TGCGCCAGCAGCTTGCTCTCGGGGAACTACGAGCAGTACTTC

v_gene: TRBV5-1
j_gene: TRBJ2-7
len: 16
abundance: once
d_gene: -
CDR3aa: CASSSGALAGVYEQYF
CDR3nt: TGCGCCAGCAGCTCAGGTGCATTGGCAGGGGTCTACGAGCAGTACTTC

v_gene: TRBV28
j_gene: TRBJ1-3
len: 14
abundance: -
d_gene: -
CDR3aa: CASSWRSSGNTIYF
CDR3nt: TGTGCCAGCAGTTGGAGGAGCTCTGGAAACACCATATATTTT

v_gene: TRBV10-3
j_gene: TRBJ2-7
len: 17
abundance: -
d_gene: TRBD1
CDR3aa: CAISESPGQGGSYEQYF
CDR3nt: TGTGCCATCAGTGAGTCGCCGGGACAGGGGGGATCCTACGAGCAGTACTTC

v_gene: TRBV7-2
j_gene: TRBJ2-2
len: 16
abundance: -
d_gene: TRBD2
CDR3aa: CASSTLAGGRTGELFF
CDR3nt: TGTGCCAGCAGCACGCTAGCGGGGGGGCGTACCGGGGAGCTGTTTTTT

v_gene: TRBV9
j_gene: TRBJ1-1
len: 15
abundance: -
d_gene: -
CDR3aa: CASSVQGHMNTEAFF
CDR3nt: TGTGCCAGCAGCGTCCAGGGGCATATGAACACTGAAGCTTTCTTT

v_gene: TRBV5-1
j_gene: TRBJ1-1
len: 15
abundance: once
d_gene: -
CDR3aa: CASSLSGFGSTEAFF
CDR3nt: TGCGCCAGCAGCTTGTCAGGGTTCGGTAGCACTGAAGCTTTCTTT

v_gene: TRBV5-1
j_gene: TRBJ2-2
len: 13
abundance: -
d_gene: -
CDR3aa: CASSLLEDGELFF
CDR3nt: TGCGCCAGCAGCTTACTAGAGGACGGGGAGCTGTTTTTT

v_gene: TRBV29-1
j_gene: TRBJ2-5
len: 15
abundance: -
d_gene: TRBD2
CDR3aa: CSVEDGGGRQETQYF
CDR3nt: TGCAGCGTTGAAGACGGCGGGGGGCGACAAGAGACCCAGTACTTC

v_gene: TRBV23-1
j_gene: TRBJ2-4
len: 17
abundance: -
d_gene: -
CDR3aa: CASSRRQEILAKNIQYF
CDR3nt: TGCGCCAGCAGTCGGAGACAGGAGATTTTAGCCAAAAACATTCAGTACTTC

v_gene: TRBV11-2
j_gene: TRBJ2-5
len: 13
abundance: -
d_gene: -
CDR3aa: CASSFATKETQYF
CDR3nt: TGTGCCAGCAGCTTCGCGACAAAAGAGACCCAGTACTTC

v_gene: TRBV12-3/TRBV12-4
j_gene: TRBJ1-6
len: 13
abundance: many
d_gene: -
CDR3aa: CATQYTYNSPLHF
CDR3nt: TGTGCCACGCAGTACACCTATAATTCACCCCTCCACTTT

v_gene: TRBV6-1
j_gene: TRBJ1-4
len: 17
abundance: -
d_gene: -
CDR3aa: CASSGLSSGPTNEKLFF
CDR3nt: TGTGCCAGCAGTGGCCTCTCCTCAGGGCCAACTAATGAAAAACTGTTTTTT

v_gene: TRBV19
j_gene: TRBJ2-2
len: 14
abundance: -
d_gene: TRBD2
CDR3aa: CASRGLVNTGELFF
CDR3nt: TGTGCCAGTAGGGGACTAGTGAACACCGGGGAGCTGTTTTTT

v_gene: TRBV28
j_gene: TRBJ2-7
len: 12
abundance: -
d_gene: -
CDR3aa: CASSLQGYEQYF
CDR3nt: TGTGCCAGCAGTTTACAGGGGTACGAGCAGTACTTC

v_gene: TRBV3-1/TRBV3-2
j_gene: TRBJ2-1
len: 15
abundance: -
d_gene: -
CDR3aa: CASSQASRGYNEQFF
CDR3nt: TGTGCCAGCAGCCAAGCCTCCCGGGGTTACAATGAGCAGTTCTTC

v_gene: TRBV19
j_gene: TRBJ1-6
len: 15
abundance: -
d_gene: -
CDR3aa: CASSMVGQSNSPLHF
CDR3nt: TGTGCCAGTAGTATGGTTGGACAGAGCAATTCACCCCTCCACTTT

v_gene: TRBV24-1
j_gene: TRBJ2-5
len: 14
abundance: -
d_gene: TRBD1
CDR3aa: CATRDRGPPETQYF
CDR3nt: TGTGCCACCCGCGACAGGGGACCCCCAGAGACCCAGTACTTC

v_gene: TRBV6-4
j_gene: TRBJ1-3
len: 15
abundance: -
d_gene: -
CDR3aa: CASPTNRTAGNTIYF
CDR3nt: TGTGCCAGCCCTACGAATCGTACAGCTGGAAACACCATATATTTT

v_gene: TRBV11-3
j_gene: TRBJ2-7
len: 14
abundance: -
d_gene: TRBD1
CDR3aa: CASSLTGSSHEQYF
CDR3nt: TGTGCCAGCAGCCTGACAGGGAGTAGCCACGAGCAGTACTTC